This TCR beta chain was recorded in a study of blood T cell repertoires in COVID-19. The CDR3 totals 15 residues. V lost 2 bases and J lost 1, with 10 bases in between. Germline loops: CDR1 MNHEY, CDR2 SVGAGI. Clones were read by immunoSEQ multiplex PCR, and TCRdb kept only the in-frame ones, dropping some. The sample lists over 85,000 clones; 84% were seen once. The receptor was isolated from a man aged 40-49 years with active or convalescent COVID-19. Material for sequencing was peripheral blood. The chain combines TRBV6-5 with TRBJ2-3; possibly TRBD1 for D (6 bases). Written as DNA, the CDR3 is TGTGCCAGCAGTTACGGGCGACAGGGCACAGATACGCAGTATTTT. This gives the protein CASSYGRQGTDTQYF.